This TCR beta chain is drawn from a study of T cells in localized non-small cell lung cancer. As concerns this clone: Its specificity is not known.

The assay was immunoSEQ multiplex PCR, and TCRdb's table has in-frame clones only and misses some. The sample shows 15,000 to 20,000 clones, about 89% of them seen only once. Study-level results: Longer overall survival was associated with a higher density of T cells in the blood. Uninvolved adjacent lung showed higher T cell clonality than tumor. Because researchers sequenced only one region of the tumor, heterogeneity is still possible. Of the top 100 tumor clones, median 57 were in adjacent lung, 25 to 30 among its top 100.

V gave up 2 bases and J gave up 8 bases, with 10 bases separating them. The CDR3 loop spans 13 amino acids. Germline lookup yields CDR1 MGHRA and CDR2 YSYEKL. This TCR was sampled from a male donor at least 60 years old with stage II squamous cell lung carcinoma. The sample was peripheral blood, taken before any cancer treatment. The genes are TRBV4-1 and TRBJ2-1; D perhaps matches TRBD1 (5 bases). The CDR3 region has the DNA TGCGCCAGCAGCCAAAACACAGGCGATGAGCAGTTCTTC. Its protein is CASSQNTGDEQFF.